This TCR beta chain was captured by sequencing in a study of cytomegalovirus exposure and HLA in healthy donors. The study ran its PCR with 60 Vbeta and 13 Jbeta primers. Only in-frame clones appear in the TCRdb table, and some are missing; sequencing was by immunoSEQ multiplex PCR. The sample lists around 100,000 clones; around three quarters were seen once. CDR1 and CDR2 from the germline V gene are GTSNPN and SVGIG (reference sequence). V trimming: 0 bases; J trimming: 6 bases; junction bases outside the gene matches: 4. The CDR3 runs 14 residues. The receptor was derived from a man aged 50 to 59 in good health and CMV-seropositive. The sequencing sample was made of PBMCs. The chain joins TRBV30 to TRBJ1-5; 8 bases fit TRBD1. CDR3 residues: CAWSVSGGRQPQHF. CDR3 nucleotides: TGTGCCTGGAGTGTGTCAGGGGGCCGTCAGCCCCAGCATTTT.